This T cell receptor (beta chain) was captured in a study of cytomegalovirus exposure and HLA in healthy donors (dated by TCRdb to the late 2010s). Regarding the complete study: According to an earlier analysis of 550 to 750 of the donors, about 179 million T cells yielded roughly 100 million unique TCR beta sequences and 276 Gb of sequence data. Approximately 330 gigabases of sequencing data and 70 million to 100 million unique TCR sequences made up an early release that covered approximately 620 HLA-typed donors. The genetic ancestry cluster associated with self-reported Caucasian donors included roughly four fifths of the 300 to 400 genotyped donors. The study was designed to test whether signatures of past pathogen exposure could be identified by cataloging public T cell receptors. The study profiled the T cell repertoires of hundreds of subjects by immunosequencing and related them to cytomegalovirus serostatus. In addition to the first cohort of approximately 670 subjects, a separate validation cohort of 120 different subjects was used. High-throughput TCR immunosequencing, statistical association of individual TCRs with disease status, and machine learning were combined to predict cytomegalovirus infection status. To study patterns of TCR occurrence, a later analysis re-analyzed previously published TCR beta repertoires from 650 to 750 donors and added high-resolution HLA genotyping. Rather than using new phenotypic data, the later analysis identified candidate immune exposures from TCR beta sequences and from how often those sequences occurred across donors. An earlier analysis of 587 of the donors applied high-throughput TCR beta sequencing to assess whether each TCR beta V gene segment acted as functional or pseudogenic. Donor age, sex, ethnicity and CMV serostatus were compiled together with the repertoire data. A later genetic analysis used genome-wide SNP genotypes for about 60% of the roughly 700 donors, treating that subset as a discovery cohort. All discovery cohort repertoires had been generated using a single sequencing platform. HLA typing included class I and class II loci at four-digit resolution. The number of donors typed differed by locus, with about 629-640 for A, B, C, DRB1 and DQB1, roughly 550 for DQA1, 600 to 610 for DPA1, and 400 to 490 for DPB1. Roughly 5 DR-DQ haplotypes were handled as single units for association and clustering, since linkage in the cohort was strong. Across roughly 420 genotyped donors of the cohort, an average of approximately 240,000 unique TCR beta nucleotide sequences per donor were sequenced, and approximately 19% of those sequences were non-productive. Beyond this particular receptor, the publication reports: Linkage disequilibrium might explain the correlated functional status among segregating V segments, but an unknown experimental factor could not be ruled out. Immune exposure information for the cohort was limited to CMV serostatus. Three of the identified cytomegalovirus-associated TCR beta chains were confirmed in vitro to be specific for cytomegalovirus antigens. Because the 87-base-pair reads could not distinguish some IMGT-functional V segments, including TRBV6-2 and TRBV6-3, those segments were excluded. A total of around 150 TCR beta chains were listed by the study as associated with cytomegalovirus. Strong co-occurrence of HLA alleles, especially DR and DQ, made assigning TCR associations to individual alleles difficult. An earlier analysis of approximately 600 of the donors showed that most TCR beta V segments appeared in productive rearrangements either about 87% or about 30% of the time, which broadly matched IMGT annotations. A further reported finding was that TCR beta sequences accurately predicted the HLA-A and HLA-B alleles for most subjects in the first cohort. In this cohort, only TCR beta chains were sequenced, and detectable features were limited by the absence of alpha or paired-chain data. In both the original and validation cohorts, the classifier was reported to diagnose cytomegalovirus status with high specificity and sensitivity. A cluster of highly shared sequence variants was judged likely to represent a technical artifact of the sequencing pipeline. Roughly uniform sequencing depth across donors was assumed in presence/absence analyses, although this assumption may not hold. According to the authors, the approach could potentially be generalized to other disease states and immunological phenotypes. Approximately 16 rarely observed V segments, including chromosome 9 orphons, were excluded from the earlier analysis of just under 600 of the donors because counts were too low. In a later analysis, several top co-occurrence clusters were reported to appear linked to parvovirus B19, influenza, CMV and Epstein-Barr virus. A later genetic analysis associated a missense DCLRE1C variant with V-gene and J-gene trimming of TCR beta chains, and an independent cohort replicated the association. While some public TCRs were present in many individuals, most TCR sequences turned up only very rarely across donors. Compared with equally common non-associated chains, HLA-associated TCR beta chains in a later analysis were more clonally expanded and had lower generation probabilities. Specific HLA alleles were associated with about 17,000 TCR beta sequences at a false discovery rate of 0.05 in a later analysis. Because HLA typing was missing for some donors at each locus, association tests included only the typed subset. A later genetic analysis reported fewer N-insertions in productive TCRs among donors in an Asian-associated ancestry cluster than the approximately 670-donor mean. According to a later analysis, most CMV-associated TCR beta chains appeared to be HLA-restricted, and the HLA associations seemed to be driven largely by CMV exposure. According to a later analysis, TCR association rates differed among HLA loci, with DRB1 alleles showing the most associated TCRs and HLA-C alleles showing the fewest.

Turning to this clone: No cognate antigen has been identified for it. Base qualities are not provided; no much larger clone lies one nucleotide away.

The cohort comprised fewer than 750 healthy bone marrow donors. At the time of sampling, every cohort member was nominally healthy, though immune exposures that went unrecorded were likely present. The donor was CMV seronegative and belonged to the group of 350 to 400 seronegative cohort members. A peripheral blood sample was provided by each donor, and peripheral blood mononuclear cells were used for TCR beta sequencing. Genomic DNA extraction from the blood cell samples was performed with the Qiagen DNeasy Blood Extraction Kit. According to the germline V gene, CDR1 reads SNHLY and CDR2 reads FYNNEI. Inclusive of the bounding cysteine and phenylalanine, the CDR3 is 13 residues long. The sequence is cut down to CDR3 DNA, 39 bases in frame from base 1. Trimming accounts for 6 bases at V and 6 bases at J, while the number of junction bases matched to no gene is 7. The library came from the immunoSEQ multiplex PCR assay. For the multiplex PCR, a mixture combining 60 forward primers for TCR Vbeta segments and 13 reverse primers for TCR Jbeta segments was used. Amplification of the CDR3 region of rearranged TCR beta genes was performed with a multiplex PCR assay on genomic DNA. On the Illumina HiSeq System, the amplified TCR beta libraries were sequenced as 87-base-pair reads. Processing in the source paper ran as follows. In a later analysis, about 80 million unique TCR beta chains were counted across the approximately 640 repertoires, and roughly 10 million of these chains were shared by at least two donors. To remove PCR and sequencing errors, raw reads were error-corrected and collapsed into unique sequences using a nearest-neighbor algorithm that merged closely related sequences. Alignment of CDR3 sequences to IMGT reference sequences was used to assign V, D and J gene segments. Each retained sequence needed at least a six-nucleotide match to both a V gene segment and a J gene segment. A rearrangement counted as productive if the CDR3 had no stop codons and remained in frame with V and J, and every other rearrangement counted as non-productive. CDR3 was defined according to IMGT convention as the region running from the second conserved V-encoded cysteine to the conserved J-encoded phenylalanine. The earlier analysis of 550 to 650 of the donors excluded any sequence lacking an unambiguous match to a single V gene segment. An earlier analysis of a few hundred of the donors classified V segments as functional when productive rearrangements were above 56.7% and as segregating when the standard deviation between donors was above 5%. A statistical classification framework was built for diagnosing cytomegalovirus status from the catalog of TCR beta chain sequences. In a later analysis, TCR nucleotide sequences were compared against IMGT/GENE-DB human TR gene sequences so that V and J genes could be assigned. Using the TCRdist pipeline, a later analysis assigned CDR3 sequences along with most-parsimonious VDJ recombination scenarios. In a later analysis, each TCR beta chain was defined by its CDR3 amino acid sequence together with its V-gene family, and reads lacking a unique V-gene family were excluded. A later analysis removed 600 or so highly shared, low-generation-probability nucleotide sequences to deal with suspected cross-contamination and a sequencing artifact. A later analysis calculated a clonal expansion index for each public chain from normalized within-repertoire ranks of inferred template counts. A later analysis computed generation probabilities with a VDJ recombination model fitted to out-of-frame rearrangements, and checked the results against IGoR. Hypergeometric tests were used in a later analysis to score TCR-TCR, TCR-HLA and TCR-CMV co-occurrence, with a repertoire-size bias correction applied to the TCR pairs. False discovery rates were estimated in a later analysis by permuting HLA or CMV assignments 20 times. A later analysis grouped co-occurring TCRs with DBSCAN, adding TCRdist sequence similarity when clustering within HLA-allele-positive subsets. Repertoires with fewer than 30,000 or more than 120,000 public chains were left out of co-occurrence clustering, as were a handful of repertoires with anomalous nucleotide sharing. Imported from immuneACCESS, the table was reduced by TCRdb to in-frame sequences with V and J called. These copies leave out some clones; in studies compared against another copy, an unresolved V gene accounts for under half, and the cause of the remainder is not known. V, J and clone size were drawn from that table, and D and trimming were deduced from the DNA. The sample yields under 200,000 clones; over 70% were counted once. Approximately 1.4% of the sample is held by the ten biggest clonotypes.

The rearrangement combines TRBV2 with TRBJ1-1; TRBD1 fits 7 bases in the junction. Sequencing was carried out using PBMCs. This receptor was obtained from a young woman in good health and CMV-seronegative. The bases are TGTGCCAGCAGAGGGACAGATCCCCCTGAAGCTTTCTTT. The resulting protein is CASRGTDPPEAFF.